This T cell receptor (beta chain) came from a study of CD8 T cells in Susac syndrome. Peripheral blood CD8+ and CD4+ T cells were profiled by TCR beta sequencing. FACS was used to enrich TEMRA cells, whereas the CD8+ and CD4+ T cells were obtained by negative isolation. It was with random hexamers that about 0.45 to 1 ug RNA was reverse transcribed. TCRdb itself ran the immunoSEQ multiplex PCR reads through MiXCR, one entry per CDR3 protein. The table records approximately 130,000 distinct CDR3 sequences, approximately 89% of them present only once. Germline-derived CDR1 and CDR2 are MNHEY and SMNVEV (reference sequence). This CDR3 contains 16 residues. V was pared by 2 bases and J by 4 bases, with 2 bases of the junction left unmatched.

This clonotype was obtained from a human donor with multiple sclerosis. Sequenced sample: CD8+ T cells from PBMCs. The rearrangement uses TRBV27 and TRBJ2-3; 14 positions agree with TRBD2. The CDR3 coding sequence is TGTGCCAGCAGTTTAGGGACTAGCGGGAGCTCAGATACGCAGTATTTT. This codes for CASSLGTSGSSDTQYF.